This T cell receptor (beta chain) was recovered during a study of shared clonotypes between healthy human individuals. Germline V gene sequence: CDR1 SGHKS, CDR2 YYEKEE (reference sequence). V lost 0 bases, J lost 3 bases, and 7 bases lay in between. The CDR3 loop spans 13 amino acids. TCRdb's copy holds only in-frame clones and misses some; the assay was immunoSEQ multiplex PCR. Of over a million clones in the sample, 98% were seen once. Points from the study as a whole: Genetic and exposure-history diversity was limited by the few donors.

CD4+ cells underwent separation, giving CD45RA+ naive and CD45RA-negative memory subsets. A note on this clone: Its specificity is not known.

This chain links TRBV5-5 with TRBJ2-7; D is possibly TRBD1 (6 bases). What was sequenced was naive CD4+ T cells sorted from blood. As to subset: CD45RA+ positively selected. This TCR was recovered from a man aged 30-40 years in good health. In DNA form, the CDR3 reads TGTGCCAGCAGCTTGGGGGGGCTCTACGAGCAGTACTTC. Its translation is CASSLGGLYEQYF.